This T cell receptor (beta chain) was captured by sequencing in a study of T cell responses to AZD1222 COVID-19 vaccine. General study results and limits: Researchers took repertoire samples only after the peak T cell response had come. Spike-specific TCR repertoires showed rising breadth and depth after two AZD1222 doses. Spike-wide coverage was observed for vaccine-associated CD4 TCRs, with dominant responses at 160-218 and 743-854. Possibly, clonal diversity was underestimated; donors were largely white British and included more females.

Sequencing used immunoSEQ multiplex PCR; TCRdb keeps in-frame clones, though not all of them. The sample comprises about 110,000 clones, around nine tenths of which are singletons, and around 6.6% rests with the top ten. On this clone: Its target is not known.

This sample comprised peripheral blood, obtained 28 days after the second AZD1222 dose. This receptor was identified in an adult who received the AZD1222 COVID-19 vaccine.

The CDR3 loop reads CSVRGPRGNTEAFF. The CDR3 DNA is TGCAGCGTCCGGGGTCCGCGAGGGAACACTGAAGCTTTCTTT. This chain uses TRBV29-1 with TRBJ1-1; no reliable D call. Germline V gives CDR1 SQVTM, CDR2 ANQGSEA. Deletions cut 6 bases from V and 1 base from J, with 15 bases between. This CDR3 spans 14 amino acids.